Relative to its sample, the clone carrying this TCR beta chain is medium-sized. The antigen is undetermined. Profiled with immunoSEQ multiplex PCR; TCRdb holds only in-frame clones, not every one. This sample has fewer than 75,000 clones, with approximately 88% found just once. The source of the sample is a study of OX40 agonist ivuxolimab in advanced cancers. As for the study in general: Three partial responders included one hepatocellular carcinoma patient and two cutaneous melanoma patients. Study-wide findings and caveats: Expansion of clones was among the lowest in partial responders at 0.1-3.0 mg/kg.

The germline gives CDR1 GTSNPN, CDR2 SVGIG (reference sequence). The CDR3 covers 15 residues. After removal of 2 bases from V and 2 bases from J, the junction contained 7 bases not matched to a gene. This material consisted of CD4+ or CD8+ T cells sorted from blood, taken in a trial of the OX40 agonist ivuxolimab. This chain joins TRBV30 and TRBJ2-7, with 9 bases aligning to TRBD2. The source of this sequence is an adult with an advanced solid tumor such as melanoma, head and neck, liver or kidney cancer. The CDR3 DNA is TGTGCCTGGAGTCAACCGACTAGCGGAACCTACGAGCAGTACTTC. It yields the protein CAWSQPTSGTYEQYF.